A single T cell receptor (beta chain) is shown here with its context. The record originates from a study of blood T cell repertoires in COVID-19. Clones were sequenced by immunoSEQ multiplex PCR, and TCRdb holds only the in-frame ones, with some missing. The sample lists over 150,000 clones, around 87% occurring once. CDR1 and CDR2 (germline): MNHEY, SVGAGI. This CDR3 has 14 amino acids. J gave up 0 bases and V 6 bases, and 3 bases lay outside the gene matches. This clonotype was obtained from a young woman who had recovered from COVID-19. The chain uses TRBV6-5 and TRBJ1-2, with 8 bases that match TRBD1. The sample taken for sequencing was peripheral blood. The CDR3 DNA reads TGTGCCAGCAGCCGACAGGGGACTAACTATGGCTACACCTTC. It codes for CASSRQGTNYGYTF.